The rows below give T cell receptor beta chains drawn from one sample of a study of TIL therapy for anti-PD-1-resistant metastatic lung cancer. Some clones are missing from TCRdb's copy, which holds only in-frame ones; the method was immunoSEQ multiplex PCR. The table includes under 20,000 clones, 60% to 80% detected once. Sequenced material: blood, taken at baseline. The receptor set was obtained from a person aged 25 to 80 with non-small cell lung cancer. Each CDR3 is given with its conserved first and last residue. D genes are given only for firm matches. Clone size is shown for a subset of rows, as once, few, many or a class of expanded clone.

v_call	j_call	clone_size	d_call	cdr3_aa	cdr3_nt
TRBV2	TRBJ1-1	-	-	CASRERSQGSEAFF	TGTGCCAGCAGGGAGAGGTCTCAAGGGTCTGAAGCTTTCTTT
TRBV13	TRBJ2-3	-	TRBD1	CASSSGGRTDTQYF	TGTGCCAGCAGCTCAGGGGGCCGCACAGATACGCAGTATTTT
TRBV15	TRBJ2-1	-	TRBD1	CATSRGQGYNEQFF	TGTGCCACCAGCAGGGGACAGGGGTACAATGAGCAGTTCTTC
TRBV4-3	TRBJ2-1	-	TRBD1	CASSLLQGPPYNEQFF	TGCGCCAGCAGTCTTCTACAGGGGCCCCCTTACAATGAGCAGTTCTTC
TRBV5-1	TRBJ1-1	-	-	CASSLHRDTEAFF	TGCGCCAGCAGCTTACACAGGGACACTGAAGCTTTCTTT
TRBV2	TRBJ2-1	once	-	CASSRDPPNEQFF	TGTGCCAGCAGCCGGGACCCCCCCAATGAGCAGTTCTTC
TRBV11-2	TRBJ1-1	-	-	CASSPTWMVSEAFF	TGTGCCAGCAGTCCCACCTGGATGGTATCTGAAGCTTTCTTT
TRBV5-6	TRBJ1-2	few	-	CASSYYRVSNYGYTF	TGTGCCAGCAGCTATTACAGGGTATCTAACTATGGCTACACCTTC
TRBV19	TRBJ2-5	once	-	CASSIGGQETQYF	TGTGCCAGTAGTATAGGTGGGCAAGAGACCCAGTACTTC
TRBV27	TRBJ1-5	-	-	CASSLADNQPQHF	TGTGCCAGCAGTTTAGCCGACAATCAGCCCCAGCATTTT
TRBV19	TRBJ2-2	-	TRBD1	CASRTTSPQGATGELFF	TGTGCCAGTAGAACTACGAGTCCCCAGGGGGCCACCGGGGAGCTGTTTTTT
TRBV7-2	TRBJ1-2	-	TRBD1	CASSLSRTGGSGYTF	TGTGCCAGCAGCTTATCACGGACAGGGGGCTCTGGCTACACCTTC
TRBV18	TRBJ1-2	-	-	CASSPLAESNYGYTF	TGTGCCAGCTCACCCCTGGCCGAATCTAACTATGGCTACACCTTC
TRBV4-1	TRBJ2-7	few	-	CASSQDLSSYEQYF	TGCGCCAGCAGCCAAGATTTGAGCTCCTACGAGCAGTACTTC
TRBV5-1	TRBJ2-3	-	-	CASDGGRAGLDTQYF	TGCGCCAGTGATGGGGGGCGAGCGGGGTTGGATACGCAGTATTTT
TRBV3-1/TRBV3-2	TRBJ2-7	-	-	CASSSGTGTYEQYF	TGTGCCAGCAGCTCCGGCACAGGGACGTACGAGCAGTACTTC
TRBV5-4	TRBJ2-1	-	TRBD1	CASSQADRGDINEQFF	TGTGCCAGCAGCCAAGCCGACAGGGGAGACATCAATGAGCAGTTCTTC
TRBV2	TRBJ2-7	-	-	CASSALGHSYEQYF	TGTGCCAGCAGCGCGCTAGGTCACTCCTACGAGCAGTACTTC
TRBV15	TRBJ2-1	-	TRBD2	CATSRTSGEYNEQFF	TGTGCCACCAGCAGGACTAGCGGGGAATACAATGAGCAGTTCTTC
TRBV6-5	TRBJ2-7	-	TRBD2	CASSYWGLAPYEQYF	TGTGCCAGCAGTTACTGGGGACTAGCGCCGTACGAGCAGTACTTC
TRBV5-6	TRBJ1-2	few	TRBD1	CASRMTGLGYGYTF	TGTGCCAGCAGAATGACAGGGTTGGGCTATGGCTACACCTTC
TRBV5-1	TRBJ1-4	-	TRBD1	CASSSTGQTTNEKLFF	TGCGCCAGCAGCTCAACGGGACAGACAACTAATGAAAAACTGTTTTTT
TRBV6-5	TRBJ2-7	-	-	CASSYGSFASYEQYF	TGTGCCAGCAGTTACGGTAGCTTTGCCTCCTACGAGCAGTACTTC
TRBV27	TRBJ1-3	-	-	CASSPYPLRAGGNTIYF	TGTGCCAGCAGTCCATACCCACTGAGGGCGGGGGGAAACACCATATATTTT
TRBV7-2	TRBJ1-3	-	-	CASRSGGSGNTIYF	TGTGCCAGCAGGTCGGGGGGCTCTGGAAACACCATATATTTT
TRBV2	TRBJ2-3	-	-	CASSVSGNLRTDTQYF	TGTGCCAGCAGTGTCAGTGGAAACCTTCGCACAGATACGCAGTATTTT
TRBV27	TRBJ2-7	-	-	CASSFSSSYEQYF	TGTGCCAGCAGTTTCTCGAGCTCCTACGAGCAGTACTTC
TRBV15	TRBJ1-2	-	-	CATSRARLRGAEGYTF	TGTGCCACCAGCAGAGCCCGCCTTCGGGGGGCTGAAGGCTACACCTTC
TRBV19	TRBJ1-1	-	-	CASSSPPGTNTEAFF	TGTGCCAGTAGTAGTCCTCCGGGTACGAACACTGAAGCTTTCTTT
TRBV4-1	TRBJ2-2	-	-	CASSQGPGELFF	TGCGCCAGCAGCCAAGGCCCCGGGGAGCTGTTTTTT
TRBV29-1	TRBJ2-3	once	TRBD2	CSVVGGGPDTQYF	TGCAGCGTTGTGGGCGGGGGGCCGGATACGCAGTATTTT
TRBV5-4	TRBJ2-2	-	TRBD1	CASLGQPNTGELFF	TGTGCCAGCCTGGGACAGCCTAACACCGGGGAGCTGTTTTTT
TRBV28	TRBJ2-5	-	-	CASSLDRVGGRTQYF	TGTGCCAGCAGTCTAGACAGGGTGGGGGGAAGGACCCAGTACTTC
TRBV5-1	TRBJ2-1	-	-	CASSSGTPGAEQFF	TGCGCCAGCAGCTCTGGGACACCTGGCGCCGAGCAGTTCTTC
TRBV9	TRBJ2-3	-	TRBD2	CASSPLAGYSTDTQYF	TGTGCCAGCAGCCCTTTAGCGGGATATAGCACAGATACGCAGTATTTT
TRBV13	TRBJ2-2	-	-	CASSPGGGELFF	TGTGCCAGCAGCCCTGGAGGCGGGGAGCTGTTTTTT
TRBV5-5	TRBJ1-2	-	TRBD1	CASSITGQGAQGYTF	TGTGCCAGCAGCATCACGGGACAGGGGGCGCAGGGCTACACCTTC
TRBV21-1	TRBJ1-5	-	-	CASSKAGRENQPQHF	TGTGCCAGCAGCAAAGCGGGCAGGGAAAATCAGCCCCAGCATTTT
TRBV9	TRBJ2-5	-	-	CASSPVGGRKTQYF	TGTGCCAGCAGCCCCGTGGGGGGAAGAAAGACCCAGTACTTC
TRBV13	TRBJ2-2	-	TRBD2	CASSFSGRALAGELFF	TGTGCCAGCAGCTTTAGCGGGAGGGCCCTGGCCGGGGAGCTGTTTTTT
TRBV5-6	TRBJ1-1	-	-	CASSPGRPWKNTEAFF	TGTGCCAGCAGCCCAGGCCGCCCTTGGAAGAACACTGAAGCTTTCTTT
TRBV10-3	TRBJ2-1	-	TRBD2	CAIRDTSGNYNEQFF	TGTGCCATCAGAGATACTAGCGGGAACTACAATGAGCAGTTCTTC
TRBV12-2	TRBJ2-3	-	-	CASRLALVARADTQYF	TGTGCAAGTCGCTTAGCGCTGGTAGCGAGAGCAGATACGCAGTATTTT
TRBV29-1	TRBJ2-3	-	-	CSAFDSYPADTQYF	TGCAGCGCCTTCGACAGCTACCCTGCAGATACGCAGTATTTT
TRBV9	TRBJ2-6	-	-	CASSVVTGANVLTF	TGTGCCAGCAGCGTAGTGACTGGGGCCAACGTCCTGACTTTC
TRBV5-4	TRBJ2-7	once	-	CASSFIYEQYF	TGTGCCAGCAGCTTCATCTACGAGCAGTACTTC
TRBV5-1	TRBJ2-7	-	-	CASRGSGQLGREQYF	TGCGCCAGCCGGGGGTCGGGACAGCTCGGCCGCGAGCAGTACTTC